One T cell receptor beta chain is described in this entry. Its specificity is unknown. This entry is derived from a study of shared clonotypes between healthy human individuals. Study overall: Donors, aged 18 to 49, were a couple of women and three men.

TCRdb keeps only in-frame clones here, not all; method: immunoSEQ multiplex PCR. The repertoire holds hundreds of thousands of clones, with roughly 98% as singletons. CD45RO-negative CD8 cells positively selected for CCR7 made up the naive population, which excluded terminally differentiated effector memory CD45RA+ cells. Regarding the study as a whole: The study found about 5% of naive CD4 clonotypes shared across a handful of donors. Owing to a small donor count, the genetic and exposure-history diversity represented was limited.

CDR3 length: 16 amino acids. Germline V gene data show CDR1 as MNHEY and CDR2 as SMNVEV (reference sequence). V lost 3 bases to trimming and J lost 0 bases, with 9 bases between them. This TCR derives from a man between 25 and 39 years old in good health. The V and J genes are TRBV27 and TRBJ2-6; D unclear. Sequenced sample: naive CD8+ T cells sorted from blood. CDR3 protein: CASSLIATSGANVLTF. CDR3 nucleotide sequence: TGTGCCAGCAGTTTGATAGCTACCTCTGGGGCCAACGTCCTGACTTTC.